Below, one T cell receptor beta chain is given with its context. In this sample, this clone turned up a few times. It lacks a known antigen. No much larger clone exists at a distance of one base, and base qualities are not known. Receptors were amplified or captured by the immunoSEQ multiplex PCR assay. The multiplex PCR relied on a mix of 60 forward primers for TCR Vbeta segments and 13 reverse primers for TCR Jbeta segments. The CDR3 region of rearranged TCR beta genes was amplified from genomic DNA by a multiplex PCR assay. The Illumina HiSeq System was used to sequence the amplified TCR beta libraries as 87-base-pair reads. The original methods were these. In a later analysis, tens of millions of unique TCR beta chains were counted across the roughly 670 repertoires, and approximately 11 million of these chains were shared by at least two donors. Raw reads were error-corrected and collapsed into unique sequences by a nearest-neighbor algorithm in which closely related sequences were merged to remove PCR and sequencing errors. CDR3 sequences were aligned to IMGT reference sequences to assign V, D and J gene segments. Each retained sequence needed at least a six-nucleotide match to both a V gene segment and a J gene segment. Rearrangements were classified as productive when the CDR3 lacked stop codons and remained in frame with V and J, and all other rearrangements were classified as non-productive. Following IMGT convention, CDR3 was defined as the stretch from the second conserved V-encoded cysteine to the conserved J-encoded phenylalanine. The earlier analysis of fewer than 700 of the donors excluded sequences that lacked an unambiguous match to a single V gene segment. An earlier analysis of fewer than 650 of the donors classified V segments as functional when productive rearrangements were above 56.7% and as segregating when the standard deviation between donors was above 5%. A statistical classification framework was developed to diagnose cytomegalovirus status using the catalog of TCR beta chain sequences. A later analysis assigned V and J genes by comparing TCR nucleotide sequences with IMGT/GENE-DB human TR gene sequences. In a later analysis, CDR3 sequences and most-parsimonious VDJ recombination scenarios were assigned using the TCRdist pipeline. In a later analysis, each TCR beta chain was defined by its CDR3 amino acid sequence together with its V-gene family, and reads without a unique V-gene family were excluded. In a later analysis, 450 to 600 highly shared, low-generation-probability nucleotide sequences were removed to address suspected cross-contamination and a sequencing artifact. In a later analysis, a clonal expansion index for each public chain was calculated from normalized within-repertoire ranks of inferred template counts. A later analysis computed generation probabilities with a VDJ recombination model fitted to out-of-frame rearrangements, and checked the results against IGoR. In a later analysis, TCR-TCR, TCR-HLA and TCR-CMV co-occurrence was scored with hypergeometric tests, and a repertoire-size bias correction was applied to TCR pairs. To estimate false discovery rates, a later analysis permuted the HLA or CMV assignments 20 times. In a later analysis, co-occurring TCRs were grouped with DBSCAN, and TCRdist sequence similarity was added when clustering was performed within HLA-allele-positive subsets. Co-occurrence clustering excluded repertoires with fewer than 30,000 or more than 120,000 public chains, plus five with anomalous nucleotide sharing. Entries here come from immuneACCESS through TCRdb and include only in-frame sequences with V and J called. Some clones fail to appear in such tables; in the studies checked, an unresolved V gene covers under half of the shortfall, and the cause of the remainder is unknown. The V and J calls and clone size come from that table; D and trimming were worked out from the DNA. Across this sample there are around 130,000 clones, with over 70% seen only once. Of the sample, more than 2.5% is held by the ten largest clones.

The germline V gene yields KGHSH for CDR1 and LQKENI for CDR2. Relative to germline, V is 3 bases shorter and J is 3 bases shorter, with 5 bases between their ends. There are 12 amino acids in the CDR3, from cysteine to phenylalanine inclusive. CDR3 DNA is the only sequence kept; it has 36 bases, read in frame from the first base. This sample was taken from a study of cytomegalovirus exposure and HLA in healthy donors (dated by TCRdb to 2016 to 2017). As for the study more broadly: An earlier analysis of a few hundred of the donors reported around 280 Gb of sequence data and 95 million to 120 million unique TCR beta sequences obtained from roughly 170 million T cells. Roughly 300 gigabases of sequencing data and roughly 90 million unique TCR sequences were included in an early release covering over 600 HLA-typed donors. Among the approximately 420 genotyped donors, about 83% belonged to the genetic ancestry cluster associated with self-reported Caucasian donors. The study was designed to test whether signatures of past pathogen exposure could be identified by cataloging public T cell receptors. The study profiled the T cell repertoires of hundreds of subjects by immunosequencing and related them to cytomegalovirus serostatus. A separate validation cohort of 100 to 150 different subjects was used in addition to the 666-subject first cohort. High-throughput TCR immunosequencing, statistical association of individual TCRs with disease status, and machine learning were combined to predict cytomegalovirus infection status. In a later analysis, previously published TCR beta repertoires from 600 to 850 donors were re-analyzed and high-resolution HLA genotyping was added so that TCR occurrence patterns could be studied. In the later analysis, no new phenotypic data were used to find candidate immune exposures; instead, reliance was placed on TCR beta sequences and their occurrence across donors. An earlier analysis of 587 of the donors used high-throughput TCR beta sequencing to judge whether each TCR beta V gene segment behaved as functional or pseudogenic. Alongside the repertoire data, information on donor age, sex, ethnicity and CMV serostatus was compiled. A later genetic analysis used genome-wide SNP genotypes for about 60% of the roughly 700 donors, treating that subset as a discovery cohort. Every repertoire in the discovery cohort had been generated on one and the same sequencing platform. Class I and class II HLA loci were covered by the typing at four-digit resolution. Typing coverage varied by locus: roughly 620-640 donors for A, B, C, DRB1 and DQB1; some 520 for DQA1; over 600 for DPA1; roughly 470 for DPB1. Five DR-DQ haplotypes were treated as single units for association and clustering because of strong linkage in the cohort. Among some 410 genotyped donors of the cohort, an average of approximately 240,000 unique TCR beta nucleotide sequences was sequenced per donor, of which 15% to 20% were non-productive. Broader findings and caveats from the paper: A group of highly shared sequence variants was considered likely to be a technical artifact of the sequencing pipeline. Three of the identified cytomegalovirus-associated TCR beta chains were confirmed in vitro to be specific for cytomegalovirus antigens. According to a later genetic analysis, donors in an Asian-associated ancestry cluster had fewer N-insertions in productive TCRs than the approximately 700-donor mean. A further reported finding was that TCR beta sequences accurately predicted the HLA-A and HLA-B alleles for most subjects in the first cohort. Sequencing depth was assumed to be roughly uniform across donors in the presence/absence analyses, though that assumption may not hold. Cytomegalovirus status was reported to be diagnosed by the classifier with high specificity and sensitivity in both the original and validation cohorts. Most TCR sequences were observed very rarely across donors, whereas some public TCRs were present in many individuals. According to the authors, the approach could potentially be generalized to other disease states and immunological phenotypes. In an earlier analysis of about 540 of the donors, most TCR beta V segments were observed in productive rearrangements about 87% or about 30% of the time, broadly matching IMGT annotations. In a later analysis, the rate of TCR association differed among HLA loci, with DRB1 alleles having the most associated TCRs and HLA-C alleles having the fewest. The study gave a list of around 170 TCR beta chains associated with cytomegalovirus. Only TCR beta chains were sequenced in this cohort, and the absence of alpha or paired-chain data limited detectable features. Some IMGT-functional V segments, including TRBV6-2 and TRBV6-3, could not be distinguished by the 87-base-pair reads and were therefore excluded. HLA typing was unavailable for some donors at each locus, so association tests used only the typed subset. In a later analysis, HLA-associated TCR beta chains were found to be more clonally expanded and to have lower generation probabilities than equally common non-associated chains. A later analysis associated 17,000 or so TCR beta sequences with specific HLA alleles at a false discovery rate of 0.05. Correlated functional status among segregating V segments might be attributable to linkage disequilibrium, but an unknown experimental factor could not be ruled out. When HLA alleles, especially DR and DQ, strongly co-occurred, TCR associations were difficult to assign to individual alleles. Because counts were too low, about 17 rarely observed V segments, including chromosome 9 orphons, were excluded from the earlier analysis of around 590 of the donors. In a later analysis, several top co-occurrence clusters were reported to appear linked to parvovirus B19, influenza, CMV and Epstein-Barr virus. V-gene and J-gene trimming of TCR beta chains was associated with a missense DCLRE1C variant in a later genetic analysis, and the association was replicated in an independent cohort. According to a later analysis, most CMV-associated TCR beta chains appeared to be HLA-restricted, and the HLA associations seemed to be driven largely by CMV exposure. The only immune exposure information available for the cohort was CMV serostatus.

The cohort comprised 710 or so healthy bone marrow donors. All cohort members were sampled while nominally healthy, although unrecorded immune exposures were likely present. The donor was CMV seropositive and was included in the group of 250 to 300 seropositive cohort members. Every donor gave a peripheral blood sample, and the peripheral blood mononuclear cells from that sample were used for TCR beta sequencing. Genomic DNA extraction from the blood cell samples was performed with the Qiagen DNeasy Blood Extraction Kit. In this chain, TRBV18 is recombined with TRBJ1-1; tentative D gene TRBD1, with 5 bases matching. The specimen sequenced was PBMCs. The TCR sequence derives from a woman aged 55-70 years in good health and CMV-seropositive. This receptor has the CDR3 CASSPRDTEAFF. The nucleotides are TGTGCCAGCTCACCCAGGGACACTGAAGCTTTCTTT.